The 8 T cell receptor beta chains given below trace back to one sample, sequenced in a study of Ad26.COV2.S vaccination and SARS-CoV-2 variants. Treatment here: some 20 received Ad26.COV2.S at low or high dose, single or two shots; about 5 received placebo; per-sample allocation not given. Each sample was drawn 63 days after the first injection (of vaccine or placebo). Sequencing was performed with immunoSEQ multiplex PCR; in TCRdb, only in-frame clones are kept and a portion is missing. The profile shows about half a million clones, about 88% of them singletons. Specimen: peripheral blood, collected in a trial of Ad26.COV2.S vaccine versus placebo. The receptors come from a person between 18 and 65 years old who received the Ad26.COV2.S COVID-19 vaccine or a placebo.

The chain recombines TRBV7-9 with TRBJ1-1; 7 bases map to TRBD1. Germline trimming cut 5 bases from V and 3 bases from J; bases unmatched to any gene: 6. Germline CDR1 SEHNR, CDR2 FQNEAQ (reference sequence). The CDR3 runs to 14 residues. CDR3 loop: CASSTDRVDTEAFF. CDR3 coding DNA: TGTGCCAGCAGCACCGACAGGGTGGACACTGAAGCTTTCTTT.

The chain combines TRBV6-5 with TRBJ1-4; 10 nucleotides match TRBD1. CDR3 length: 14 amino acids. V was pared by 7 bases and J by 8 bases, with 7 bases of the junction left unmatched. Germline loops: CDR1 MNHEY, CDR2 SVGAGI. The CDR3 DNA reads TGTGCCAGCACCAGACAGGGGGCGGACGAAAAACTGTTTTTT. Translated: CASTRQGADEKLFF.

This clone was observed once. J is TRBJ2-3 and V is TRBV12-3 or TRBV12-4; a weak D match, TRBD2 (7 bases). V lost 5 bases, J lost 9 bases, and 15 bases lay in between. This CDR3 is built from 13 residues. DNA for the CDR3: TGTGCCAGCAGTCGGGGGGCCTATGGCACGCAGTATTTT. This codes for CASSRGAYGTQYF.

In nucleotides, the CDR3 is TGTGCCAGCTCACCTAGGGACAGGGGGCAACAAGTTTCATACTATGGCTACACCTTC. This gives the protein CASSPRDRGQQVSYYGYTF. The chain links TRBV18 to TRBJ1-2, with 12 nucleotides matching TRBD1. This CDR3 has 19 residues. Per germline, CDR1 KGHSH and CDR2 LQKENI. V lost 3 bases to trimming and J lost 3 bases; unmatched junction nucleotides: 14.

The chain recombines TRBV10-3 with TRBJ2-3; D unclear. The CDR3 is made up of 16 amino acids. Trimming shortened V by 4 bases and J by 0 bases, and 14 bases separated the two germline ends. CDR1 and CDR2 (germline): ENHRY, SYGVKD. The CDR3 region has the DNA TGTGCCATCAGTGCAAGCGAAAGATCTAGCACAGATACGCAGTATTTT. Translation: CAISASERSSTDTQYF.

The chain carries TRBV6-6 and TRBJ1-2, with 7 bases that match TRBD1. With V trimmed by 0 bases and J by 7 bases, 2 bases remained unmatched. The CDR3 contains 13 residues. CDR1 is MNHNY, CDR2 SVGAGI, per germline (reference sequence). As DNA, the CDR3 is TGTGCCAGCAGTTACTCGCAGGGGGGTGGCTACACCTTC. It specifies CASSYSQGGGYTF.

The rearrangement joins TRBV4-1 to TRBJ2-3; 8 nucleotides line up with TRBD1. Losses at the gene ends were 3 bases for V and 0 bases for J; bases not matched to a gene: 5. Germline CDR1 is MGHRA and CDR2 is YSYEKL. This CDR3 comprises 16 residues. The CDR3 nucleotides read TGCGCCAGCAGCCACGCGACAGGGGAGAGCACAGATACGCAGTATTTT. This translates into CASSHATGESTDTQYF.

In regard to this clone: The junction and the germline gene differ at one end; a read error may be behind it. The chain joins TRBV7-8 to TRBJ2-7, with 9 nucleotides matching TRBD1. The CDR3 has 12 residues. CDR1 is SGHVS, CDR2 FQNEAQ, per germline. The CDR3 here is CASSLVLWDRDF. CDR3 nucleotide sequence: TGTGCCAGCAGCTTGGTTTTATGGGACAGGGACTTC.